The 3 T cell receptor beta chains listed next were all sequenced from one sample in a study of T-cell memory formation after mild COVID-19. TCRdb reanalysed the 5' RACE reads using MiXCR and keeps one entry per CDR3 protein. The sample includes around 320,000 distinct CDR3 sequences, 14% of them seen just once. Sequenced input: PBMCs or a T cell subset sorted from them (not recorded which). The receptors stem from a man aged 18 to 35 who had mild COVID-19 (a few samples of this study predate the infection). Cell type and time point are not known.

A few counts support this clonotype. The V call is TRBV12-3 or TRBV12-4, the J call TRBJ2-2; tentatively, D is TRBD1 (6 bases). Trimming removed 2 bases at V and 5 bases at J, with 21 bases between. The CDR3 is 18 amino acids. The CDR3 DNA reads TGTGCCAGCAGTTTAAAGTCTTCGGTACAGGGTGAAACCGGGGAGCTGTTTTTT. Translation: CASSLKSSVQGETGELFF.

The V gene is TRBV20-1, the J gene TRBJ1-5; 8 nucleotides align to TRBD1. Trimming cost V 6 bases and J 2 bases; bases outside gene matches: 6. Per germline, CDR1 DFQATT and CDR2 SNEGSKA (reference sequence). The CDR3 is 14 amino acids. The CDR3 here is CSARRGQGNQPQHF. The CDR3 DNA sequence: TGCAGTGCCCGACGGGGACAGGGCAATCAGCCCCAGCATTTT.

A few counts support this clonotype. The V gene is TRBV9, the J gene TRBJ2-3; 10 bases line up with TRBD2. Germline V gives CDR1 SGDLS, CDR2 YYNGEE. After removal of 0 bases from V and 3 bases from J, the junction contained 4 bases not matched to a gene. CDR3 length equals 16 residues. CDR3 in amino acids: CASSVGPGLATDTQYF. The CDR3 DNA reads TGTGCCAGCAGCGTAGGACCGGGACTAGCGACAGATACGCAGTATTTT.